What follows are 18 T cell receptor beta chains derived from one specimen sequenced in a study of shared clonotypes between healthy human individuals. Some clones are missing from TCRdb's copy, which holds only in-frame ones; the method was immunoSEQ multiplex PCR. The sample shows 2 million to 2.5 million clones, approximately 95% of them seen only once. Sequencing input: naive CD4+ T cells sorted from blood. Subset noted: CD45RA+ positively selected. These receptors originate from a man aged 18 to 30 in good health.

The chain uses TRBV30 and TRBJ2-3, with no clear D. Trimming pared 5 bases from V and 0 bases from J, leaving 12 bases between. The CDR3 loop spans 14 amino acids. Germline loops: CDR1 GTSNPN, CDR2 SVGIG (reference sequence). The CDR3 DNA reads TGTGCCTGGCTTCGGACCACAAGCACAGATACGCAGTATTTT. Protein product: CAWLRTTSTDTQYF.

Points on this clone: At one end, the junction sequence differs from germline, possibly due to a read error. The chain uses TRBV29-1 and TRBJ1-2; D ambiguous. Germline loops: CDR1 SQVTM, CDR2 ANQGSEA. This CDR3 has 13 amino acids. CDR3 protein: CSAQESTPLHTVF. The DNA for the CDR3 is TGCAGCGCCCAGGAATCTACCCCCCTTCATACCGTATTC.

V is TRBV5-8 and J is TRBJ2-1, with 7 bases matching TRBD2. The V segment lost 2 bases and the J segment 3 bases; nucleotides outside the gene matches: 8. The CDR3 totals 16 residues. The germline V gene encodes CDR1 SGHTS and CDR2 YDEGEE. CDR3 residues: CASSLLSSGHYNEQFF. The CDR3 nucleotides read TGTGCCAGCAGCTTACTATCTAGCGGCCACTACAATGAGCAGTTCTTC.

This clone was counted once. This chain links TRBV12-5 with TRBJ2-2; D remains ambiguous. Per germline, CDR1 LGHNT and CDR2 FRNRAP. The CDR3 sequence is 14 residues long. V shed 5 bases and J shed 0 bases, with 7 bases lying between them. The CDR3 spells CASGNSANTGELFF. CDR3 sequence (DNA): TGTGCTAGTGGTAATTCCGCGAACACCGGGGAGCTGTTTTTT.

The chain employs TRBV4-1 and TRBJ2-7, with 7 bases fitting TRBD2. The germline V gene has CDR1 MGHRA and CDR2 YSYEKL. Trimming took 0 bases from V and 7 from J; bases not matched to a gene: 18. The CDR3 spans 18 residues. Written as DNA, the CDR3 is TGCGCCAGCAGCCAAGAGGGGGAGGGGAGACAGAGACTTTGGGAGCAGTACTTC. Translation: CASSQEGEGRQRLWEQYF.

Note on this clone: This sample also contains other DNA sequences that code for the same CDR3. The J gene is TRBJ2-7, the V gene TRBV6-5; the match to TRBD2 covers 7 bases. The ends lost 0 bases at V and 2 bases at J; junction bases unmatched: 4. Germline V gene data show CDR1 as MNHEY and CDR2 as SVGAGI. The CDR3 totals 15 residues. The CDR3 region is CASSYSASGTYEQYF. The CDR3 coding sequence is TGTGCCAGCAGTTACTCAGCTAGCGGTACCTACGAGCAGTACTTC.

V usage is TRBV20-1 and J usage is TRBJ2-7, with D unresolved. Germline V gene sequence: CDR1 DFQATT, CDR2 SNEGSKA (reference sequence). CDR3 size: 10 residues. Trimming removed 5 bases from V and 6 bases from J, with 8 bases in between. The chain's CDR3 is CSALGSEQYF. As DNA, the CDR3 is TGCAGTGCTTTGGGTAGCGAGCAGTACTTC.

On this clone: One junction end disagrees with the germline gene, perhaps due to a read error. This sequence joins TRBV6-1 and TRBJ2-3, with TRBD2 matching over 15 bases. Looked up from germline, CDR1 is MNHNS and CDR2 is SASEGT. The CDR3 extends over 17 amino acids. The CDR3 here is CASSEGTSGRRTDTQYF. The CDR3 DNA reads as TGTGCCAGCAGCGAAGGGACTAGCGGGAGGCGCACAGATACGCAGTATTTT.

The CDR3: CASSPTGSNTGELFF. Written as DNA, the CDR3 is TGTGCCAGCAGCCCGACAGGGTCGAACACCGGGGAGCTGTTTTTT. This rearrangement joins TRBV6-1 to TRBJ2-2; 7 bases align to TRBD1. CDR1 MNHNS and CDR2 SASEGT come from the germline V gene. The CDR3 has 15 amino acids. The V segment lost 6 bases and the J segment 0 bases; nucleotides outside the gene matches: 4.

This clone appeared once. This chain joins TRBV4-2 and TRBJ1-1; maybe TRBD1 (6 bases). The germline V and J ends were trimmed by 0 bases and 8 bases, with 16 bases remaining between them. Germline V gene sequence: CDR1 LGHNA, CDR2 YNFKEQ. The CDR3 has 15 residues. The CDR3: CASSQDLTRGREAFF. The CDR3 DNA sequence: TGTGCCAGCAGCCAAGACCTCACGCGGGGGCGGGAAGCTTTCTTT.

This clone was recorded only once. The V gene is TRBV10-3, the J gene TRBJ1-5; no clear D. The V end was cut by 4 bases, the J end by 3 bases, with 4 bases between. Germline lookup yields CDR1 ENHRY and CDR2 SYGVKD. CDR3 size: 12 residues. CDR3 protein: CAISVNNQPQHF. CDR3 sequence (DNA): TGTGCCATCAGTGTGAACAATCAGCCCCAGCATTTT.

J is TRBJ2-1 and V is TRBV4-3; D possibly corresponds to TRBD2 (6 bases). Deletions cut 0 bases from V and 0 bases from J, with 12 bases between. CDR3 length: 17 amino acids. Germline V gene lookup returns CDR1 LGHNA and CDR2 YSLEER. In DNA, the CDR3 is TGCGCCAGCAGCCAAGAGATAGCGGCAAGCTCCTACAATGAGCAGTTCTTC. This translates into CASSQEIAASSYNEQFF.

The chain couples TRBV4-2 to TRBJ1-4, with D uncertain. CDR1 is LGHNA, CDR2 YNFKEQ, per germline. This CDR3 comprises 16 residues. Trimming removed 0 bases from V and 3 bases from J, with 11 bases in between. The DNA for the CDR3 is TGTGCCAGCAGCCAAGATTTCACGGGAGCTAATGAAAAACTGTTTTTT. Protein sequence: CASSQDFTGANEKLFF.

Only one count was recorded for this clone. The CDR3: CASSPREGRSEKLFF. DNA for the CDR3: TGTGCCAGCAGCCCCAGGGAGGGTCGAAGTGAAAAACTGTTTTTT. The chain uses TRBV21-1 and TRBJ1-4. TRBV21-1 is assigned pseudogene status. The CDR3 loop spans 15 amino acids.

This clone was seen only once. This rearrangement joins TRBV30 to TRBJ2-1; unclear D gene. This CDR3 is 12 amino acids long. CDR1 GTSNPN and CDR2 SVGIG come from the germline V gene (reference sequence). V gave up 3 bases and J gave up 9 bases, with 12 bases separating them. The CDR3 DNA sequence: TGTGCCTGGAGGGCCGTTCCGTCTGAGCAGTTCTTC. Translation: CAWRAVPSEQFF.

The chain is built from TRBV4-1 and TRBJ1-2; possible D gene TRBD1, 5 bases. Germline assignment: CDR1 MGHRA and CDR2 YSYEKL. Trimming cost V 4 bases and J 10 bases, with 10 bases left between them. The CDR3 loop spans 11 amino acids. The CDR3 DNA follows: TGCGCCAGCAGCCGCCAGGGTTACTACACCTTC. This translates into CASSRQGYYTF.

J is TRBJ1-1 and V is TRBV28; TRBD1 agrees at 9 bases. V was pared by 4 bases and J by 1 base, with 4 bases of the junction left unmatched. CDR3 length equals 15 residues. Germline CDR1 and CDR2: MDHEN and SYDVKM. Here the CDR3 reads CASSSTGGWNTEAFF. The DNA of the CDR3 is TGTGCCAGCAGTTCAACAGGGGGCTGGAACACTGAAGCTTTCTTT.

The chain recombines TRBV18 with TRBJ2-3, with D unclear. V gave up 0 bases and J gave up 3 bases, with 7 bases separating them. The CDR3 extends over 14 amino acids. CDR1 and CDR2 from the germline V gene are KGHSH and LQKENI. Written as DNA, the CDR3 is TGTGCCAGCTCACCACCGACCCAGACAGATACGCAGTATTTT. This encodes CASSPPTQTDTQYF.